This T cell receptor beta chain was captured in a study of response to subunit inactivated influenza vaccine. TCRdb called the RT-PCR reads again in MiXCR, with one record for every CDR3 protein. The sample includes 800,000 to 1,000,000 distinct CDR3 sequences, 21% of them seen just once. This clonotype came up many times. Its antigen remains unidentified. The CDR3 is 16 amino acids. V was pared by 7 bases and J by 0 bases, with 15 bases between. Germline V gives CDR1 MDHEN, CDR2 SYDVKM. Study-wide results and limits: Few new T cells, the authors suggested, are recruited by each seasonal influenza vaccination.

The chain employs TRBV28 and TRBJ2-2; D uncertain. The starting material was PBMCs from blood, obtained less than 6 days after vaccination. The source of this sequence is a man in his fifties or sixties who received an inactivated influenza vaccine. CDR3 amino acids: CASTHSDRPNTGELFF. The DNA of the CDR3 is TGTGCCAGCACCCACTCCGACCGCCCGAACACCGGGGAGCTGTTTTTT.